The subject of this entry is one T cell receptor beta chain. Its antigen is not known. This sample is part of a study of cytomegalovirus exposure and HLA in healthy donors. Study-wide results and caveats: A likely sequencing artifact accounted for one observed cluster of highly shared sequence variants.

In the PCR, 60 Vbeta and 13 Jbeta primers were used. TCRdb keeps only in-frame clones here, not all; method: immunoSEQ multiplex PCR. Here the sample spans 150,000 or so clones, about 74% being singletons. The CDR3 runs 15 residues. CDR1 is MDHEN and CDR2 is SYDVKM in the germline V gene. J lost 9 bases, V lost 6 bases, and 6 bases had no gene match. The TCR was taken from a man aged 35 to 55 in good health and CMV-seropositive. The chain is built from TRBV28 and TRBJ2-1; TRBD2 matches at 15 bases. Sequenced sample: PBMCs. CDR3 nucleotides: TGTGCCAGCAGAGGACTAGCGGGAGGGCCGGGTGAGCAGTTCTTC. Translation: CASRGLAGGPGEQFF.